One and the same sample provided the 14 T cell receptor beta chains below, sequenced in a study of blood T cell repertoires in COVID-19. The method was immunoSEQ multiplex PCR; TCRdb's version includes in-frame clones alone and lacks a portion of them. Of 300,000 to 350,000 clones listed, roughly 89% were seen once; the top ten hold around 8.9%. The sequencing sample was made of peripheral blood. All receptors come from a young man with COVID-19, enrolled during active disease.

The J gene is TRBJ1-6, the V gene TRBV19, with D maybe TRBD1 (5 bases). V was trimmed by 5 bases and J by 0 bases, leaving 14 bases between them. The CDR3 is 17 amino acids. The germline V gene encodes CDR1 LNHDA and CDR2 SQIVND (reference sequence). The CDR3 region has the DNA TGTGCCAGTAGTCCTTCGAGACAGAGCTCCTATAATTCACCCCTCCACTTT. Amino acids: CASSPSRQSSYNSPLHF.

The chain employs TRBV4-3 and TRBJ1-4, with D possibly being TRBD1 (5 bases). Trimming removed 0 bases at V and 8 bases at J, with 19 bases between. Germline CDR1 and CDR2: LGHNA and YSLEER. This CDR3 contains 17 residues. DNA of the CDR3: TGCGCCAGCAGCCAAGATCCGGGCAGGGACTGGGGGGAAAAACTGTTTTTT. It is translated as CASSQDPGRDWGEKLFF.

V usage is TRBV9 and J usage is TRBJ1-3; D remains ambiguous. The CDR3 is made up of 15 amino acids. The V gene's germline CDR1 is SGDLS and CDR2 YYNGEE. V was pared by 0 bases and J by 0 bases, with 7 bases between. The CDR3 is CASSVAASSGNTIYF. DNA of the CDR3: TGTGCCAGCAGCGTAGCCGCGAGCTCTGGAAACACCATATATTTT.

This chain links TRBV6-5 with TRBJ2-7; 7 bases are shared with TRBD1. CDR1 and CDR2 (germline): MNHEY, SVGAGI. The CDR3 has 12 amino acids. V dropped 4 bases and J dropped 5; count of bases not matched to a gene: 2. The CDR3 sequence: CASSSTGNEQYF. DNA of the CDR3: TGTGCCAGCAGTTCGACAGGGAACGAGCAGTACTTC.

CDR3 nucleotides: TGTGCCAGCAGGGGCTATGAGGGCGGAGCCTCCTACGAGCAGTACTTC. It translates to CASRGYEGGASYEQYF. The V and J genes are TRBV6-6 and TRBJ2-7, with D possibly TRBD2 on 5 matching bases. Germline CDR1 reads MNHNY; CDR2 reads SVGAGI (reference sequence). V lost 6 bases, J lost 0 bases, and 18 bases lay in between. CDR3 size: 16 residues.

The chain carries TRBV5-4 and TRBJ2-7; 9 bases map to TRBD1. The germline CDR1 and CDR2 sequences are SGHNT and YYREEE (reference sequence). Losses at the gene ends were 3 bases for V and 11 bases for J; bases not matched to a gene: 9. The CDR3 runs 13 residues. DNA of the CDR3: TGTGCCAGCAGCTCCCTTGGGACAGGGCGTAAGTACTTC. Its translation: CASSSLGTGRKYF.

Points on this clone: Other nucleotide sequences in the sample specify the same CDR3. The chain uses TRBV5-1 and TRBJ2-7, with TRBD2 matching 11 bases. V was pared by 3 bases and J by 3 bases, with 2 bases of the junction left unmatched. The CDR3 extends over 14 amino acids. Germline V gene lookup returns CDR1 SGHRS and CDR2 YFSETQ. The CDR3 DNA reads as TGCGCCAGCAGCTATGGGACTAGCGGCTACGAGCAGTACTTC. It codes for CASSYGTSGYEQYF.

Details on this clone: At one of its ends the junction is not consistent with the germline gene, which may arise from a read error. The V and J genes are TRBV10-3 and TRBJ1-1; D uncertain. The CDR3 runs to 11 residues. The germline V gene has CDR1 ENHRY and CDR2 SYGVKD. As DNA, the CDR3 is TGTGCCATCAGTGAAAACAGTGAAGCTTTCTTT. Translating gives CAISENSEAFF.

The chain couples TRBV7-2 to TRBJ1-2, with 8 positions matching TRBD1. This CDR3 has 14 residues. Germline V gene sequence: CDR1 SGHTA, CDR2 FQGNSA. Losses at the gene ends were 5 bases for V and 4 bases for J; bases not matched to a gene: 6. This CDR3 is CASSLGQGTYGYTF. In nucleotides, the CDR3 is TGTGCCAGCAGCCTAGGACAGGGCACCTATGGCTACACCTTC.

The chain combines TRBV5-4 with TRBJ2-6; TRBD1 aligns across 11 bases. Unmatched junction bases numbered 11, after V lost 5 bases and J lost 4 bases. The CDR3 totals 18 residues. CDR1 SGHNT and CDR2 YYREEE come from the germline V gene (reference sequence). CDR3 protein: CASRPRGQGAQGANVLTF. CDR3 coding DNA: TGTGCCAGCAGGCCTCGCGGACAGGGGGCCCAGGGGGCCAACGTCCTGACTTTC.

The rearrangement joins TRBV11-3 to TRBJ2-1; TRBD2 matches at 9 bases. The CDR3 length is 17 residues. The J segment lost 3 bases and the V segment lost 0 bases, leaving 6 bases of the junction unmatched. The germline gives CDR1 SGHNT, CDR2 YENEEA. The CDR3 is CASSLDYPSGNYNEQFF. The CDR3 DNA sequence: TGTGCCAGCAGCTTAGATTACCCTAGCGGGAACTACAATGAGCAGTTCTTC.

Only one count was recorded for this clone. The chain carries TRBV2 and TRBJ1-1; D gene ambiguous. This CDR3 is 13 amino acids long. Trimming took 3 bases from V and 2 from J, leaving 7 bases between them. Per germline, CDR1 SNHLY and CDR2 FYNNEI. As DNA, the CDR3 is TGTGCCAGCAGTGACTCGAGAAACACTGAAGCTTTCTTT. Translation: CASSDSRNTEAFF.

The rearrangement uses TRBV29-1 and TRBJ1-2; 8 nucleotides line up with TRBD1. The V gene end was trimmed by 4 bases and the J gene end by 3 bases; junction bases not matched to a gene: 1. Germline V lookup: CDR1 SQVTM, CDR2 ANQGSEA. The CDR3 is 12 amino acids. The CDR3 loop is CSVVGQDYGYTF. The CDR3 DNA reads as TGCAGCGTTGTGGGACAGGACTATGGCTACACCTTC.

The chain is built from TRBV28 and TRBJ2-5; 10 nucleotides align to TRBD2. The CDR3 is made up of 16 amino acids. After removal of 1 base from V and 2 bases from J, the junction contained 4 bases not matched to a gene. Germline V gene sequence: CDR1 MDHEN, CDR2 SYDVKM. This CDR3 is CASSLSGTSVQETQYF. CDR3 nucleotide sequence: TGTGCCAGCAGTTTATCCGGGACTAGCGTTCAAGAGACCCAGTACTTC.